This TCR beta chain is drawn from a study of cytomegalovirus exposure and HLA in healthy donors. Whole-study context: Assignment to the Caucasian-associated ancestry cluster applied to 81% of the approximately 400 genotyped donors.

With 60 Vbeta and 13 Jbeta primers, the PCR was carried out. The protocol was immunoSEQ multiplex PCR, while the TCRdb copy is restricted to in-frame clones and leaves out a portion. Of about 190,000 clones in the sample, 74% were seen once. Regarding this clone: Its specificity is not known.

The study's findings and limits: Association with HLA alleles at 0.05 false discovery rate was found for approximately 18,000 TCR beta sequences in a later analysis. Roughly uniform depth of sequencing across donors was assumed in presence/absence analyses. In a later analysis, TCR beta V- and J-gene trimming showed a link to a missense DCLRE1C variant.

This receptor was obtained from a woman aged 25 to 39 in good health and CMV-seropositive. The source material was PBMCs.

CDR3 protein: CASSVVKADFSYEQYF. Written as DNA, the CDR3 is TGCGCCAGCAGCGTCGTTAAGGCGGACTTCTCCTACGAGCAGTACTTC. The chain has TRBV4-1 and TRBJ2-7; a possible D gene is TRBD2 (5 bases). CDR3 length equals 16 residues. Trimming removed 5 bases at V and 0 bases at J, with 17 bases between. The germline CDR1 and CDR2 sequences are MGHRA and YSYEKL.